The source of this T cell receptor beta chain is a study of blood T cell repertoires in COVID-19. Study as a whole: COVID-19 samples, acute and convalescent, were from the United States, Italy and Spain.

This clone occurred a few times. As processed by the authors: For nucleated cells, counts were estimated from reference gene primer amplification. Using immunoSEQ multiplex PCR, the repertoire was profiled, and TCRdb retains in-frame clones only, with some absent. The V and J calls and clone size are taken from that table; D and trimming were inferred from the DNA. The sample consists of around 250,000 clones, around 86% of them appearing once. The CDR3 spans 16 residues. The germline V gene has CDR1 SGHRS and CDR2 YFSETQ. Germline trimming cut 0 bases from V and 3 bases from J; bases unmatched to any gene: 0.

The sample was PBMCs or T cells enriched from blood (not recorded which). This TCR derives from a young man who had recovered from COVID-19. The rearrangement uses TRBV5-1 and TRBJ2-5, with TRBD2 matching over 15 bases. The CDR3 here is CASSLGTSGREETQYF. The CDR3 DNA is TGCGCCAGCAGCTTGGGGACTAGCGGGAGGGAAGAGACCCAGTACTTC.